One and the same sample provided the 8 T cell receptor beta chains below, sequenced in a study of cytomegalovirus exposure and HLA in healthy donors (dated by TCRdb to 2015 to 2018). The library was made by the immunoSEQ multiplex PCR assay. A mixture of 60 forward primers for TCR Vbeta segments and 13 reverse primers for TCR Jbeta segments was used in the multiplex PCR. Drawn from immuneACCESS, this table holds only the in-frame rearrangements with V and J called that TCRdb kept. Clones are partly lost; checked studies trace under half to an unresolved V gene and leave the rest unexplained. Here the sample has 100,000 to 130,000 clones; around 77% occur a single time. Approximately 4.2% of the sample is in the top ten clones. Sequenced input: PBMCs. These receptors were taken from a male donor in good health and CMV-seronegative.

The chain has TRBV7-9 and TRBJ2-7, with 7 bases matching TRBD2. Germline V gives CDR1 SEHNR, CDR2 FQNEAQ (reference sequence). The length of the CDR3 is 18 residues. The V segment lost 2 bases and the J segment 3 bases; nucleotides outside the gene matches: 16. In DNA, the CDR3 is TGTGCCAGCAGCTTAATGGGCGGGAGCTCTAACAAACGCTACGAGCAGTACTTC. It yields the protein CASSLMGGSSNKRYEQYF.

This clone was counted a single time. V is TRBV25-1 and J is TRBJ2-7, with 8 bases identical to TRBD2. The CDR3 has 15 residues. V shed 3 bases and J 5 bases; nucleotides not matched to a gene: 9. Per germline, CDR1 MGHDK and CDR2 SYGVNS. CDR3 in DNA: TGTGCCAGCAGTGAGGCGGCTAGCGGGTGGAACGAGCAGTACTTC. Translated: CASSEAASGWNEQYF.

This chain uses TRBV6-1 with TRBJ2-7, with 8 bases identical to TRBD1. Germline trimming cut 2 bases from V and 3 bases from J; bases unmatched to any gene: 6. The CDR3 has 15 residues. The germline V gene has CDR1 MNHNS and CDR2 SASEGT. The CDR3 protein is CASSESRQGRYEQYF. The DNA for the CDR3 is TGTGCCAGCAGTGAATCAAGACAGGGGCGCTACGAGCAGTACTTC.

The V and J genes are TRBV28 and TRBJ1-2; 10 nucleotides match TRBD1. V lost 7 bases and J lost 1; bases outside the gene matches: 9. CDR1 MDHEN and CDR2 SYDVKM come from the germline V gene. The CDR3 has 16 residues. The CDR3 region has the DNA TGTGCCAGCACCCTGGGGGACAGGGGAGTTAACTATGGCTACACCTTC. This codes for CASTLGDRGVNYGYTF.

The J gene is TRBJ2-7, the V gene TRBV5-1; 13 bases agree with TRBD2. The length of the CDR3 is 17 residues. Germline V gives CDR1 SGHRS, CDR2 YFSETQ. With 4 bases clipped from V and 0 bases from J, the junction kept 7 bases outside the gene matches. The CDR3, as DNA: TGCGCCAGCAGCCCGGGGACTAGCGGGGTGACCTCCTACGAGCAGTACTTC. Encoded protein: CASSPGTSGVTSYEQYF.

The chain couples TRBV29-1 to TRBJ2-3; D may be TRBD1 (5 bases). This CDR3 spans 15 amino acids. Germline lookup yields CDR1 SQVTM and CDR2 ANQGSEA. V lost 7 bases and J lost 6, with 23 bases in between. DNA of the CDR3: TGCAGCGCTATGCAGGGCTCAGGGTTATGGGATACGCAGTATTTT. Encoded protein: CSAMQGSGLWDTQYF.

The chain links TRBV7-8 to TRBJ1-3, with 7 bases that match TRBD1. There are 19 residues in the CDR3. Germline trimming cut 3 bases from V and 0 bases from J; bases unmatched to any gene: 14. Germline V CDR1 and CDR2: SGHVS, FQNEAQ. CDR3 nucleotide sequence: TGTGCCAGCAGCTTCGGCCTCCGGCGACAGGGTGGCTCTGGAAACACCATATATTTT. Translation: CASSFGLRRQGGSGNTIYF. Full variable domain (outside the CDR3, taken from reference TRBV7-8 and TRBJ1-3): GAGVSQSPRYKVAKRGQDVALRCDPISGHVSLFWYQQALGQGPEFLTYFQNEAQLDKSGLPSDRFFAERPEGSVSTLKIQRTQQEDSAVYLCASSFGLRRQGGSGNTIYFGEGSWLTVV.

The chain combines TRBV19 with TRBJ1-5; no clear D. The CDR3 spans 16 residues. Germline CDR1 is LNHDA and CDR2 is SQIVND (reference sequence). V was trimmed by 6 bases and J by 1 base, leaving 16 bases between them. The CDR3: CASSPEGPGSNQPQHF. The DNA of the CDR3 is TGTGCCAGTAGCCCCGAAGGACCGGGGAGCAATCAGCCCCAGCATTTT. Filled out from reference TRBV19 and TRBJ1-5, the complete variable domain reads DGGITQSPKYLFRKEGQNVTLSCEQNLNHDAMYWYRQDPGQGLRLIYYSQIVNDFQKGDIAEGYSVSREKKESFPLTVTSAQKNPTAFYLCASSPEGPGSNQPQHFGDGTRLSIL.